This entry is about one TCR beta chain. This specimen belongs to a study of blood T cell repertoires in COVID-19. On the study more broadly: Sites across the United States, Italy and Spain contributed samples from acute and convalescent COVID-19. Nucleic acid was either cDNA or gDNA, and it came from T cells, B-cell-depleted T cells, or PBMCs.

From germline, CDR1 is LNHDA and CDR2 SQIVND (reference sequence). The CDR3 is 13 residues long. Trimming took off 7 bases at V and 8 bases at J, with 14 bases between the two ends. Using immunoSEQ multiplex PCR, the repertoire was profiled, and TCRdb retains in-frame clones only, with some absent. Seen here are a few hundred thousand clones, 85% to 90% observed once, and the top ten hold 2% to 2.5%. Enrolment of Seattle patients took place during active infection, and they were followed longitudinally. The chain combines TRBV19 with TRBJ1-4; D possibly corresponds to TRBD1 (5 bases). This sequence was found in a woman between 55 and 75 years old with COVID-19, enrolled during active disease. The specimen was peripheral blood. The CDR3 nucleotides read TGTGCCAGTAATGGCCAGGGTCAGGAAAAACTGTTTTTT. Translating gives CASNGQGQEKLFF.